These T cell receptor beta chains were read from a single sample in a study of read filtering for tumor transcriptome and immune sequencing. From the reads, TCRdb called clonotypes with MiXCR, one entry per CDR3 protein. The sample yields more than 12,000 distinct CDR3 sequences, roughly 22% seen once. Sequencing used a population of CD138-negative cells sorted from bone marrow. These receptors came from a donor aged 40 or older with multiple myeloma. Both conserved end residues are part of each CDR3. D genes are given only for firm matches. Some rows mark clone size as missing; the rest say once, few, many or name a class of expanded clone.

cdr3_aa: CASSSRLPAEYNEQFF; cdr3_nt: TGTGCCAGCAGCTCTCGACTACCAGCGGAATACAATGAGCAGTTCTTC; clone_size: many; d_call: .; v_call: TRBV7-9; j_call: TRBJ2-1
cdr3_aa: CASSLRPGSEGRTEAFF; cdr3_nt: TGCGCCAGCAGCCTACGCCCCGGGAGTGAAGGGCGCACTGAAGCTTTCTTT; clone_size: few; d_call: .; v_call: TRBV4-1; j_call: TRBJ1-1
cdr3_aa: CASGSDRGRGETQYF; cdr3_nt: TGTGCTAGTGGTTCCGACAGGGGGCGGGGAGAGACCCAGTACTTC; clone_size: many; d_call: TRBD1; v_call: TRBV12-5; j_call: TRBJ2-5
cdr3_aa: CASSSSAEGVLTGELFF; cdr3_nt: TGTGCCAGCAGCTCCTCCGCAGAGGGGGTACTCACCGGGGAGCTGTTTTTT; clone_size: .; d_call: .; v_call: TRBV11-2; j_call: TRBJ2-2
cdr3_aa: CASRRRLAGGPDTGELFF; cdr3_nt: TGTGCCAGCAGACGACGACTAGCGGGAGGGCCCGACACCGGGGAGCTGTTTTTT; clone_size: many; d_call: TRBD2; v_call: TRBV7-9; j_call: TRBJ2-2
cdr3_aa: CSAKGTPNDDTQYF; cdr3_nt: TGCAGTGCAAAAGGGACACCAAACGACGATACGCAGTATTTT; clone_size: .; d_call: .; v_call: TRBV20-1; j_call: TRBJ2-3
cdr3_aa: CASSGQGNNEQFF; cdr3_nt: TGTGCCAGCAGTGGACAGGGAAACAATGAGCAGTTCTTC; clone_size: many; d_call: TRBD1; v_call: TRBV6-2/TRBV6-3; j_call: TRBJ2-1
cdr3_aa: CASSSGSGPDAGETQYF; cdr3_nt: TGCGCCAGCAGCTCGGGGTCTGGGCCGGACGCCGGAGAGACCCAGTACTTC; clone_size: many; d_call: .; v_call: TRBV5-1; j_call: TRBJ2-5
cdr3_aa: CSARRAGGPEEQYF; cdr3_nt: TGCAGTGCGAGAAGAGCGGGGGGGCCGGAGGAGCAGTACTTC; clone_size: .; d_call: TRBD2; v_call: TRBV20-1; j_call: TRBJ2-7
cdr3_aa: CATSAQRGLAGHEQFF; cdr3_nt: TGTGCCACCAGTGCCCAAAGGGGACTAGCGGGACATGAGCAGTTCTTC; clone_size: many; d_call: TRBD2; v_call: TRBV24-1; j_call: TRBJ2-1
cdr3_aa: CASRQGANTGELFF; cdr3_nt: TGTGCCTCCCGACAGGGGGCTAACACCGGGGAGCTGTTTTTT; clone_size: few; d_call: TRBD1; v_call: TRBV7-3; j_call: TRBJ2-2
cdr3_aa: CASSQGDRAYNSPLHF; cdr3_nt: TGCGCCAGCAGCCAAGGAGACAGGGCCTATAATTCACCCCTCCACTTT; clone_size: many; d_call: TRBD1; v_call: TRBV4-1; j_call: TRBJ1-6
cdr3_aa: CAISELDYHYNEQFF; cdr3_nt: TGTGCCATCAGTGAGTTGGACTACCACTACAATGAGCAGTTCTTC; clone_size: few; d_call: .; v_call: TRBV10-3; j_call: TRBJ2-1
cdr3_aa: CASSLAGELFF; cdr3_nt: TGTGCCAGCAGCTTAGCCGGGGAGCTGTTTTTT; clone_size: .; d_call: .; v_call: TRBV7-6; j_call: TRBJ2-2
cdr3_aa: CASTYRAASTDTQYF; cdr3_nt: TGTGCCAGCACCTATCGTGCGGCTAGCACAGATACGCAGTATTTT; clone_size: .; d_call: .; v_call: TRBV12-3/TRBV12-4; j_call: TRBJ2-3
cdr3_aa: CASSQGRPGQHGYTF; cdr3_nt: TGTGCCAGCAGCCAAGGGAGGCCCGGACAGCATGGCTACACCTTC; clone_size: few; d_call: .; v_call: TRBV14; j_call: TRBJ1-2
cdr3_aa: CSVNEQFF; cdr3_nt: TGCAGCGTCAATGAGCAGTTCTTC; clone_size: many; d_call: .; v_call: TRBV29-1; j_call: TRBJ2-1
cdr3_aa: CASSGYRDNEQFF; cdr3_nt: TGTGCCAGCAGCGGCTACCGAGACAATGAGCAGTTCTTC; clone_size: many; d_call: .; v_call: TRBV7-2; j_call: TRBJ2-1
cdr3_aa: CASSDSVAGQYF; cdr3_nt: TGCGCCAGCAGTGACTCTGTGGCAGGGCAGTACTTC; clone_size: .; d_call: .; v_call: TRBV10-2; j_call: TRBJ2-7
cdr3_aa: CASSFTGGGDEQFF; cdr3_nt: TGTGCCAGCAGTTTCACAGGGGGCGGGGATGAGCAGTTCTTC; clone_size: many; d_call: TRBD1; v_call: TRBV12-3/TRBV12-4; j_call: TRBJ2-1
cdr3_aa: CATLASGGAGTEAFF; cdr3_nt: TGTGCCACCCTAGCCTCGGGGGGCGCGGGCACTGAAGCTTTCTTT; clone_size: many; d_call: .; v_call: TRBV10-3; j_call: TRBJ1-1
cdr3_aa: CASSLTVDEQYF; cdr3_nt: TGTGCCAGCAGCTTGACAGTAGACGAGCAGTACTTC; clone_size: .; d_call: .; v_call: TRBV7-9; j_call: TRBJ2-7
cdr3_aa: CASSLTGELGTEAFF; cdr3_nt: TGCGCCAGCAGCCTTACAGGGGAATTGGGCACTGAAGCTTTCTTT; clone_size: many; d_call: TRBD1; v_call: TRBV5-1; j_call: TRBJ1-1
cdr3_aa: CASSLGSGDTGELFF; cdr3_nt: TGCGCCAGCAGCTTGGGATCAGGGGACACCGGGGAGCTGTTTTTT; clone_size: many; d_call: .; v_call: TRBV5-1; j_call: TRBJ2-2
cdr3_aa: CASSQDTPGATDTQYF; cdr3_nt: TGTGCCAGCAGCCAAGACACCCCCGGGGCCACAGATACGCAGTATTTT; clone_size: few; d_call: .; v_call: TRBV3-1; j_call: TRBJ2-3
cdr3_aa: CASRTGLAGVGLYF; cdr3_nt: TGCGCCAGCCGAACCGGCCTAGCGGGAGTAGGGCTGTACTTC; clone_size: .; d_call: TRBD2; v_call: TRBV10-2; j_call: TRBJ2-7
cdr3_aa: CASSLSRGREHYGYTF; cdr3_nt: TGTGCCAGCAGTTTATCGAGGGGGAGGGAGCACTATGGCTACACCTTC; clone_size: .; d_call: .; v_call: TRBV27; j_call: TRBJ1-2
cdr3_aa: CAGGRDSNEQFF; cdr3_nt: TGTGCGGGCGGGCGGGACTCCAATGAGCAGTTCTTC; clone_size: .; d_call: .; v_call: TRBV12-3/TRBV12-4; j_call: TRBJ2-1
cdr3_aa: CSVRGDTYEQYF; cdr3_nt: TGCAGCGTTCGGGGGGATACCTACGAGCAGTACTTC; clone_size: many; d_call: TRBD2; v_call: TRBV29-1; j_call: TRBJ2-7
cdr3_aa: CASSSGTGRTGELFF; cdr3_nt: TGTGCCAGCAGCTCCGGGACAGGGAGGACCGGGGAGCTGTTTTTT; clone_size: once; d_call: TRBD1; v_call: TRBV11-3; j_call: TRBJ2-2
cdr3_aa: CSVRDWSSETQYF; cdr3_nt: TGCAGCGTACGGGACTGGTCGTCGGAGACCCAGTACTTC; clone_size: many; d_call: .; v_call: TRBV29-1; j_call: TRBJ2-5
cdr3_aa: CASMPVVATSEKLFF; cdr3_nt: TGTGCCAGTATGCCGGTGGTCGCAACTAGTGAAAAACTGTTTTTT; clone_size: .; d_call: .; v_call: TRBV19; j_call: TRBJ1-4
cdr3_aa: CATSDLRTENTDTQYF; cdr3_nt: TGTGCCACCAGTGATTTGCGGACAGAAAACACAGATACGCAGTATTTT; clone_size: few; d_call: .; v_call: TRBV24-1; j_call: TRBJ2-3
cdr3_aa: CASSLKGLGYTF; cdr3_nt: TGTGCCAGCAGTTTGAAGGGGCTCGGCTACACCTTC; clone_size: many; d_call: .; v_call: TRBV12-3/TRBV12-4; j_call: TRBJ1-2
cdr3_aa: CASSFSTGGTQYF; cdr3_nt: TGTGCCAGCAGTTTCTCTACAGGAGGTACGCAGTATTTT; clone_size: .; d_call: .; v_call: TRBV12-3/TRBV12-4; j_call: TRBJ2-3
cdr3_aa: CSASYGGETQYF; cdr3_nt: TGCAGCGCCAGTTACGGGGGAGAGACCCAGTACTTC; clone_size: many; d_call: .; v_call: TRBV29-1; j_call: TRBJ2-5
cdr3_aa: CASSSPRLVGGRTPYF; cdr3_nt: TGTGCCAGCAGTTCCCCCCGACTAGTAGGGGGTAGGACCCCGTACTTC; clone_size: .; d_call: .; v_call: TRBV27; j_call: TRBJ2-5
cdr3_aa: CASSSGQGNQPQHF; cdr3_nt: TGTGCCAGCAGTTCCGGACAGGGCAATCAGCCCCAGCATTTT; clone_size: .; d_call: TRBD1; v_call: TRBV6-6; j_call: TRBJ1-5
cdr3_aa: CASSFQGGEDEKLFF; cdr3_nt: TGTGCCAGCAGTTTCCAGGGGGGCGAGGATGAAAAACTGTTTTTT; clone_size: many; d_call: TRBD1; v_call: TRBV6-6; j_call: TRBJ1-4
cdr3_aa: CASSYLAGAPGTDTQYF; cdr3_nt: TGTGCCAGCAGTTATCTAGCGGGGGCTCCAGGGACAGATACGCAGTATTTT; clone_size: few; d_call: TRBD2; v_call: TRBV12-3/TRBV12-4; j_call: TRBJ2-3
cdr3_aa: CASGQEARVDYSNQPQHF; cdr3_nt: TGTGCCAGCGGCCAAGAGGCCAGGGTCGATTATAGCAATCAGCCCCAGCATTTT; clone_size: .; d_call: .; v_call: TRBV3-1; j_call: TRBJ1-5
cdr3_aa: CASSEARTGGTDTQYF; cdr3_nt: TGTGCCAGCAGTGAAGCACGGACAGGGGGCACAGATACGCAGTATTTT; clone_size: few; d_call: TRBD1; v_call: TRBV2; j_call: TRBJ2-3
cdr3_aa: CASSERWAGGRYNEQFF; cdr3_nt: TGTGCCAGCAGTGAAAGGTGGGCAGGGGGCCGGTACAATGAGCAGTTCTTC; clone_size: .; d_call: .; v_call: TRBV21-1; j_call: TRBJ2-1
cdr3_aa: CASSFSLGGGYGYTF; cdr3_nt: TGTGCCAGCAGTTTTTCCCTGGGGGGAGGCTATGGCTACACCTTC; clone_size: many; d_call: .; v_call: TRBV12-3/TRBV12-4; j_call: TRBJ1-2
cdr3_aa: CASGTSLHEQHF; cdr3_nt: TGTGCCAGCGGGACTAGTCTGCACGAGCAGCACTTC; clone_size: .; d_call: TRBD2; v_call: TRBV12-3/TRBV12-4; j_call: TRBJ2-7
cdr3_aa: CASRVAVTDTQYF; cdr3_nt: TGTGCCAGCAGAGTCGCGGTCACAGATACGCAGTATTTT; clone_size: few; d_call: .; v_call: TRBV7-2; j_call: TRBJ2-3
cdr3_aa: CASTLLGTSADYNEQFF; cdr3_nt: TGTGCCAGCACCTTACTCGGGACTAGCGCTGACTACAATGAGCAGTTCTTC; clone_size: many; d_call: TRBD2; v_call: TRBV6-6; j_call: TRBJ2-1
cdr3_aa: CASRVLTGKLFEAFF; cdr3_nt: TGTGCCAGCAGGGTTTTGACAGGGAAACTTTTTGAAGCTTTCTTT; clone_size: .; d_call: TRBD1; v_call: TRBV12-3/TRBV12-4; j_call: TRBJ1-1
cdr3_aa: CSVEPGLATDTQYF; cdr3_nt: TGCAGCGTTGAGCCGGGACTAGCCACAGATACGCAGTATTTT; clone_size: few; d_call: TRBD2; v_call: TRBV29-1; j_call: TRBJ2-3
cdr3_aa: CATGLAGDRVQFF; cdr3_nt: TGTGCCACGGGACTAGCGGGAGATCGTGTGCAGTTCTTC; clone_size: many; d_call: TRBD2; v_call: TRBV10-3; j_call: TRBJ2-1
cdr3_aa: CAWSEGTGYGELFF; cdr3_nt: TGTGCCTGGAGTGAGGGGACAGGGTACGGGGAGCTGTTTTTT; clone_size: .; d_call: TRBD1; v_call: TRBV30; j_call: TRBJ2-2
cdr3_aa: CSASALDGRDEQFF; cdr3_nt: TGCAGTGCTAGTGCCCTTGACGGGAGAGATGAGCAGTTCTTC; clone_size: many; d_call: .; v_call: TRBV20-1; j_call: TRBJ2-1
cdr3_aa: CASSFHNYGYTF; cdr3_nt: TGTGCCAGCAGTTTCCATAACTATGGCTACACCTTC; clone_size: .; d_call: .; v_call: TRBV12-3/TRBV12-4; j_call: TRBJ1-2
cdr3_aa: CASSFEWYF; cdr3_nt: TGTGCCAGCAGCTTTGAGTGGTATTTT; clone_size: .; d_call: .; v_call: TRBV7-4; j_call: TRBJ2-3
cdr3_aa: CATSDFGAGEKQYF; cdr3_nt: .; clone_size: many; d_call: .; v_call: TRBV24-1; j_call: TRBJ2-7